This TCR beta chain was profiled in a study of tumor and adjacent non-tumor tissue in lung cancer. CDR1 and CDR2 from the germline V gene are SGHNT and YENEEA. The CDR3 is 15 residues long. TCRbeta libraries were built with three rounds of nested PCR, modified from ARM-PCR. One entry per CDR3 protein, called by TCRdb with MiXCR from the multiplex PCR reads. This repertoire shows about 200,000 distinct CDR3 sequences, 71% found once; its top ten account for around 25%. This sample's RNA came from whole unsorted tissue. This clonotype was counted only a few times. It may be a read error: a sequence one base away is much more abundant.

The specimen sequenced was lung tumor tissue. The chain has TRBV11-3 and TRBJ2-5; TRBD2 matches 10 bases. The sequence came from a man between 60 and 70 years old with non-small cell lung cancer. CDR3 in DNA: TGTACCAGCAGTCCCCAAGCGGGAGGGCAAGAGACCCAGTACTTC. It encodes CTSSPQAGGQETQYF.